This T cell receptor beta chain originates from a study of T cell changes during pregnancy in multiple sclerosis. The CDR3 contains 17 residues. This table comes from immunoSEQ multiplex PCR, and its TCRdb copy is limited to in-frame clones, with some not included. The sample has about 49,000 clones, 80% to 95% seen once. The sample in question was peripheral blood, obtained after pregnancy. The chain carries TRBV21-1 and TRBJ2-6; TRBD2, the table's D call, lacks a check against the DNA. TRBV21-1 is a known pseudogene. This receptor was taken from a female donor with multiple sclerosis, enrolled in a pregnancy study. The CDR3 DNA sequence: TGTGCCAGCAGCTATCTACGGTGGACTGCTCGGGCCAACGTCCTGACTTTC. Amino acids: CASSYLRWTARANVLTF.